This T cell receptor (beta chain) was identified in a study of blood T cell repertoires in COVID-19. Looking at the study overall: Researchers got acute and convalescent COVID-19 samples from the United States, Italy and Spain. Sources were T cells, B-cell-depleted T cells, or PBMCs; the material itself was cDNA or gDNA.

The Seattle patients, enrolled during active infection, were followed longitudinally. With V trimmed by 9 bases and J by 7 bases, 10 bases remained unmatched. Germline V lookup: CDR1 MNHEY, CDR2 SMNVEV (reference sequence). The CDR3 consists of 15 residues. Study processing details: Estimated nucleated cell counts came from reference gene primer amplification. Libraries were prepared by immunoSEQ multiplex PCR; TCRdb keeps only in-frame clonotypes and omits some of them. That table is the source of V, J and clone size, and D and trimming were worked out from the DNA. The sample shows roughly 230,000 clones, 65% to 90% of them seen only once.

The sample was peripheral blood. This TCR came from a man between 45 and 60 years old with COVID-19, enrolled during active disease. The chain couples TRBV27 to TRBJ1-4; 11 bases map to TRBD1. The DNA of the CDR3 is TGTGCCAGTCGGGGACAGGGGGTTTCTACTGAAAAACTGTTTTTT. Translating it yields CASRGQGVSTEKLFF.